The 11 T cell receptor beta chains in this list originate from one sample, sequenced in a study of regulatory T cells in long-lasting Graves disease. Time point noted: newly diagnosed GD, antithyroid drugs for less than 3 months. RNA from PBMCs was the source of the TCR library. According to the study, TCR beta libraries were built with iRepertoire HTBI primers and CDR3-region Arm-PCR. TCRdb processed the multiplex PCR reads anew with MiXCR; each CDR3 protein has one entry. The data show approximately 490,000 distinct CDR3 sequences, with 15% to 20% seen just once and less than 15% held by the top ten. The sample also formed part of further work on T cells in Graves' hyperthyroidism and ophthalmopathy.

Material: peripheral blood mononuclear cells (PBMCs), obtained at new diagnosis, from a patient treated with antithyroid drugs. These receptors originate from a man aged 40-55 years with Graves disease.

This clonotype was detected only a few times. This chain uses TRBV7-8 with TRBJ2-1; D is unresolved. V lost 0 bases and J 9 bases, leaving 9 bases between the germline ends. This CDR3 is built from 13 residues. In germline, CDR1 is SGHVS, CDR2 FQNEAQ. The CDR3 DNA reads TGTGCCAGCAGCTTAGCGCCGAGTGCTGAGCAGTTCTTC. Translated: CASSLAPSAEQFF. Using reference TRBV7-8 and TRBJ2-1 for the parts outside the CDR3, the full variable domain is GAGVSQSPRYKVAKRGQDVALRCDPISGHVSLFWYQQALGQGPEFLTYFQNEAQLDKSGLPSDRFFAERPEGSVSTLKIQRTQQEDSAVYLCASSLAPSAEQFFGPGTRLTVL.

This clonotype appeared many times. V usage is TRBV7-2 and J usage is TRBJ2-7; a weak D match, TRBD1 (5 bases). CDR1 is SGHTA and CDR2 is FQGNSA in the germline V gene. CDR3 length equals 14 residues. V was pared by 7 bases and J by 6 bases, with 19 bases between. The CDR3 region is CASIRGASRVEQYF. The CDR3, as DNA: TGTGCCAGCATAAGGGGCGCAAGTCGAGTCGAGCAGTACTTC.

J is TRBJ2-1 and V is TRBV6-1; 8 nucleotides align to TRBD1. CDR1 is MNHNS and CDR2 is SASEGT in the germline V gene. Germline trimming cut 5 bases from V and 15 bases from J; bases unmatched to any gene: 6. The CDR3 is made up of 11 amino acids. The CDR3, as DNA: TGTGCCAGCAGTCTGGGACAGGATCCGTTCTTC. Translating gives CASSLGQDPFF.

This clonotype showed up just a few times. The chain links TRBV2 to TRBJ2-1; 9 bases line up with TRBD1. CDR3 length: 17 residues. Germline V gene data show CDR1 as SNHLY and CDR2 as FYNNEI. Trimming cost V 6 bases and J 5 bases; bases outside gene matches: 14. The DNA of the CDR3 is TGTGCCAGCAGGGCCCCCCGGAGGGACAGGGCAAACAATGAGCAGTTCTTC. This gives the protein CASRAPRRDRANNEQFF.

The sample holds a few counts of this clonotype. This sequence joins TRBV19 and TRBJ2-1; D may be TRBD1 (7 bases). Germline V gene sequence: CDR1 LNHDA, CDR2 SQIVND (reference sequence). V lost 1 base, J lost 4 bases, and 14 bases lay in between. CDR3 length: 16 amino acids. The CDR3 is CASSIAAGGKYNEQFF. For the CDR3, the DNA is TGTGCCAGTAGTATAGCAGCAGGGGGGAAATACAATGAGCAGTTCTTC.

This clonotype came up many times. The chain couples TRBV18 to TRBJ1-1, with D maybe TRBD1 (5 bases). The CDR3 is 15 amino acids. Trimming removed 0 bases at V and 1 base at J, with 9 bases between. Germline V gene data show CDR1 as KGHSH and CDR2 as LQKENI. CDR3 in DNA: TGTGCCAGCTCACCACCGGGGCAGAAGAACACTGAAGCTTTCTTT. This translates into CASSPPGQKNTEAFF.

This clonotype has at least ten counts. This sequence joins TRBV7-8 and TRBJ1-6, with a tentative D call TRBD1 (5 bases). With 2 bases removed from V and 4 bases from J, the gap between germline ends came to 15 bases. From germline, CDR1 is SGHVS and CDR2 FQNEAQ. The CDR3 loop spans 17 amino acids. For the CDR3, the DNA is TGTGCCAGCAGCTTAAGTGGGGCACGCTATTATAATTCACCCCTCCACTTT. Its translation: CASSLSGARYYNSPLHF.

The genes are TRBV20-1 and TRBJ1-2, with D unclear. The CDR3 loop spans 13 amino acids. Trimming removed 3 bases from V and 4 bases from J, with 12 bases in between. CDR1 is DFQATT and CDR2 is SNEGSKA in the germline V gene (reference sequence). The CDR3 DNA reads TGCAGTGCTAGGATTCCCATGGGCTATGGCTACACCTTC. It encodes CSARIPMGYGYTF.

The chain joins TRBV10-3 to TRBJ2-5, with 8 bases that match TRBD1. The CDR3 has 13 amino acids. V lost 7 bases and J lost 3; bases outside the gene matches: 4. Germline loops: CDR1 ENHRY, CDR2 SYGVKD. The CDR3 DNA is TGTGCCATCAAACAGGGGGTCAAAGAGACCCAGTACTTC. It is translated as CAIKQGVKETQYF.

This clonotype was counted many times. The V and J genes are TRBV12-3 or TRBV12-4 and TRBJ2-1; TRBD2 aligns across 9 bases. V gave up 2 bases and J gave up 2 bases; unmatched junction bases: 10. The CDR3 is made up of 18 amino acids. CDR3 region: CASSLRLRREGTYNEQFF. The CDR3 DNA sequence: TGTGCCAGCAGTTTACGTCTGCGGCGGGAGGGCACCTACAATGAGCAGTTCTTC.

The chain is built from TRBV20-1 and TRBJ2-2, with 7 bases fitting TRBD2. In germline, CDR1 is DFQATT, CDR2 SNEGSKA (reference sequence). Trimming cost V 3 bases and J 2 bases; bases outside gene matches: 6. The CDR3 consists of 15 residues. CDR3 in DNA: TGCAGTGCTAGGGCCGGGACTATTAACACCGGGGAGCTGTTTTTT. It specifies CSARAGTINTGELFF.